The sequence of this T cell receptor (beta chain) was determined in a study of blood T cell repertoires in COVID-19. The data were produced by immunoSEQ multiplex PCR, yet TCRdb's version contains in-frame clones alone and is incomplete. The repertoire consists of 170,000 or so clones, with roughly 90% occurring once and the leading ten covering 7% to 7.5%. Sequencing was done on a sample of PBMCs or T cells enriched from blood (not recorded which). The receptor was isolated from a woman aged 50 to 60 who had recovered from COVID-19.

The CDR3 DNA is TGTGCCAGCAGCCTCCCCGGGGGGTACGCTGAAGCTTTCTTT. It encodes CASSLPGGYAEAFF. The V gene is TRBV5-6, the J gene TRBJ1-1; D is perhaps TRBD1 (5 bases). The CDR3 loop spans 14 amino acids. Germline CDR1 reads SGHDT; CDR2 reads YYEEEE. With 4 bases removed from V and 6 bases from J, the gap between germline ends came to 16 bases.